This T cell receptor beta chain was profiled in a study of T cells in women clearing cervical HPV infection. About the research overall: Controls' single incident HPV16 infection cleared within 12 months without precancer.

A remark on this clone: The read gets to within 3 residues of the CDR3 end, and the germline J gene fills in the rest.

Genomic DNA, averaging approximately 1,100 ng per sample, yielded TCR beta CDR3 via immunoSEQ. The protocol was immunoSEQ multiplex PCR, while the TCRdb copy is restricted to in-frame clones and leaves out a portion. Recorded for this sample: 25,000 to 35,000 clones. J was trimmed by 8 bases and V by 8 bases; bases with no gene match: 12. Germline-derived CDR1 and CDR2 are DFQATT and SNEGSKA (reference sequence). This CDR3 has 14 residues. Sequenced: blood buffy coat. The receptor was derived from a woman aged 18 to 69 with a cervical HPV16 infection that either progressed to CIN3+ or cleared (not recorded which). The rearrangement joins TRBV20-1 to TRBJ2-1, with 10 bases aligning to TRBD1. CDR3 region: CSPQGGTGADEQFF. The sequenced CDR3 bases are TGCAGTCCTCAGGGGGGGACAGGGGCCGATGAG.